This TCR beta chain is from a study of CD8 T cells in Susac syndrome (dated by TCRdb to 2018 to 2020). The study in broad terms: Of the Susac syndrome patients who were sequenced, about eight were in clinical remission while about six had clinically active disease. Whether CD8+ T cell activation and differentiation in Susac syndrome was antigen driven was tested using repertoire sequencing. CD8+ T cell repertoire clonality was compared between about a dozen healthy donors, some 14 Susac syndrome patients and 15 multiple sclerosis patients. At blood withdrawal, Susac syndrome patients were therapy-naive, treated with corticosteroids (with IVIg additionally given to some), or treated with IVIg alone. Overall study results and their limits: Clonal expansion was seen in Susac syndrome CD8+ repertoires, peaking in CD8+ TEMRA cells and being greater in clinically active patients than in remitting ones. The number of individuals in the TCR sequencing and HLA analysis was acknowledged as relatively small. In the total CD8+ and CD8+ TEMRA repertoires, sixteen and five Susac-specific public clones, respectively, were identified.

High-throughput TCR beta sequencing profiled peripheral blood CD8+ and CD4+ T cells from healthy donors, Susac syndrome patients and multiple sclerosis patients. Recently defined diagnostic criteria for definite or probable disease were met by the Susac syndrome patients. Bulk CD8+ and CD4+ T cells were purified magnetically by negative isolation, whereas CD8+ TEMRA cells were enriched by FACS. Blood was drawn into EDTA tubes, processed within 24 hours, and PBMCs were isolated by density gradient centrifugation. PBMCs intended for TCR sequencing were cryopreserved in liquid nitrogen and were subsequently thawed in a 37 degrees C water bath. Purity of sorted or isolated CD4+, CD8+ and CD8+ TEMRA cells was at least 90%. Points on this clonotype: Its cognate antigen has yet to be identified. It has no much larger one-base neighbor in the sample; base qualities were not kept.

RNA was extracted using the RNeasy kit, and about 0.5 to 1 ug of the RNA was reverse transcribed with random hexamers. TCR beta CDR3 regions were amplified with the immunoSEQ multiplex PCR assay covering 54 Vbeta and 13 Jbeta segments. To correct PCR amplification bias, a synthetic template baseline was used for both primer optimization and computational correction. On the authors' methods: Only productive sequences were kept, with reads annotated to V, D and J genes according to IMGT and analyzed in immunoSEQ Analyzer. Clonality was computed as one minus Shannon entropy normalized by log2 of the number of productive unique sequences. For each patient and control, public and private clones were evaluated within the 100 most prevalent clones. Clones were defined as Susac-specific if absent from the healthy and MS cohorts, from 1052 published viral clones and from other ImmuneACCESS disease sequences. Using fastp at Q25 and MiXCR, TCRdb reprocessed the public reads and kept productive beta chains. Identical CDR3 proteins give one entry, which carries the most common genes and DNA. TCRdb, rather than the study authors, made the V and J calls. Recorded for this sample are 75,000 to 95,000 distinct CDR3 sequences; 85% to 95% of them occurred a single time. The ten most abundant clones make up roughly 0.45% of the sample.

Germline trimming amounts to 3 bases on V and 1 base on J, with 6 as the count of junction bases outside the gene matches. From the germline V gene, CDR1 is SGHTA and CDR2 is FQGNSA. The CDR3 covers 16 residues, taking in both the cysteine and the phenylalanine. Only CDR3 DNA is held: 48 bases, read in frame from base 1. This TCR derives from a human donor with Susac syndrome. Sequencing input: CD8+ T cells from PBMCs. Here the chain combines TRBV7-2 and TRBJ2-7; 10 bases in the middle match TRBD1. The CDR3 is CASSLTGGRASYEQYF. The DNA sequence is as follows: TGTGCCAGCAGCTTGACAGGGGGCAGAGCATCCTACGAGCAGTACTTC.